Detailed here is one TCR beta chain. Its antigen is currently not known. Base qualities are not at hand, and no much larger clone is one base apart. The ViraFEST assay stimulated PBMC with viral peptide pools and then used TCR sequencing to identify antigen-specific CD4+ T cell clonotypes by expansion. After about 10 days of culture, CD4+ T cells were isolated with the EasySep CD4+ T cell isolation kit. Each participant got two doses of an mRNA SARS-CoV-2 vaccine, either BNT162b2 or mRNA-1273. Healthy vaccine recipients had no prior SARS-CoV-2 infection, confirmed by negative nucleocapsid antibodies before and after vaccination. Each well held 1.5 million to 2.5 million PBMC cultured in IMDM containing about 5.4% human AB serum, 9 to 10 IU/ml IL-2 and gentamicin, along with about 10 ug/ml peptides. Half of the culture medium was replaced with fresh IL-2-containing medium on days 3 and 7. Unless noted otherwise, every peptide stimulation condition was cultured in triplicate wells. PBMC were separated from whole blood using Ficoll-Paque Plus gradient centrifugation and were then either cryopreserved at -140C or used fresh. The overlapping peptide pools covered the spike proteins of SARS-CoV-2 as well as those of the common cold coronaviruses HCoV-NL63, HCoV-OC43 and HCoV-229E. Genomic DNA was extracted from cultured CD4+ T cells with the QIAamp micro DNA kit.

This entry is derived from a study of vaccination effects on CD4 cells after COVID-19 (dated by TCRdb to the early 2020s). About the full investigation: Across the study, the median time from the second dose to post-vaccine sampling was 72 days (range 14 to 241). A total of 10 COVID-19 convalescent patients and a handful of SARS-CoV-2-naive healthy vaccine recipients were included in the full study. In both COVID-19 convalescent patients and infection-naive vaccine recipients, the study compared SARS-CoV-2 spike-specific CD4+ TCR repertoires from before mRNA vaccination with those from after it. The Oncomine TCR Beta short-read assay on an Illumina iSeq 100 was used to sequence cultures from other donors in the study. Paper-wide results and their limitations: The study was limited by a small number of convalescent patients and lacked early post-infection timepoints. Both infection-induced and vaccine-induced clones contracted markedly at late post-vaccination timepoints, which is consistent with waning T cell responses. Among healthy vaccine recipients, nearly all vaccine-induced clones were SARS-CoV-2 mono-reactive, and just 1 of 255 was cross-reactive with common cold coronaviruses.

Reading the germline V gene (reference sequence) gives CDR1 LNHDA and CDR2 SQIVND. Counted from cysteine to phenylalanine, this CDR3 has 16 amino acids. CDR3 DNA only is kept here, 48 bases in frame from base 1. V and J are trimmed by 6 bases and 5 bases, and the gene matches miss 12 bases of the junction. Receptor libraries were prepared by the immunoSEQ multiplex PCR assay. TCR beta CDR3 sequencing was performed on DNA from the cultured, isolated CD4+ T cells. The original pipeline was this. Non-productive TCR sequences were removed and reads were trimmed to the CDR3 region, keeping CDR3s of at least 7 amino acids. The MANAFEST web app was used to pick out antigen-specific clonotypes by comparing their expansion in peptide wells with that in reference cultures. To be called positive, a clone needed expansion at FDR<0.05 compared with the reference and with all other wells, an odds ratio greater than 5, and a frequency greater than 0.1% in two replicate wells. Clonotypes significantly expanded in SARS-CoV-2 spike wells and in at least one common cold coronavirus spike condition were defined as cross-reactive. Levenshtein distance calculated with the stringdist R package was used to assess CDR3 similarity, and unrooted trees were constructed with ape in R 3.6.1. Not all clones reach the TCRdb copy of this immuneACCESS table, which keeps in-frame sequences only. Checked studies attribute under half of the gap to unresolved V genes and leave the rest unexplained. V and J calls and clone size are as listed in that table; D and trimming were resolved from the DNA. This sample lists over 50,000 clones; around three quarters were detected once. The biggest ten clones account for 1.2% of the sample.

The clonotype was recovered from a human donor who received a COVID-19 vaccine. The sequence joins TRBV19 to TRBJ2-1; TRBD1 aligns with 8 central bases. The input for sequencing was CD4+ T cells from PBMCs cultured with HCoV-229E spike peptides, taken after COVID-19 vaccination. In the paper's terms, the cell subset or site label means: HCoV-229E spike overlapping peptide pool stimulation. The CDR3 is CASRPGQGTLNNEQFF. The DNA sequence is as follows: TGTGCCAGTAGGCCTGGACAGGGCACTCTTAACAATGAGCAGTTCTTC.